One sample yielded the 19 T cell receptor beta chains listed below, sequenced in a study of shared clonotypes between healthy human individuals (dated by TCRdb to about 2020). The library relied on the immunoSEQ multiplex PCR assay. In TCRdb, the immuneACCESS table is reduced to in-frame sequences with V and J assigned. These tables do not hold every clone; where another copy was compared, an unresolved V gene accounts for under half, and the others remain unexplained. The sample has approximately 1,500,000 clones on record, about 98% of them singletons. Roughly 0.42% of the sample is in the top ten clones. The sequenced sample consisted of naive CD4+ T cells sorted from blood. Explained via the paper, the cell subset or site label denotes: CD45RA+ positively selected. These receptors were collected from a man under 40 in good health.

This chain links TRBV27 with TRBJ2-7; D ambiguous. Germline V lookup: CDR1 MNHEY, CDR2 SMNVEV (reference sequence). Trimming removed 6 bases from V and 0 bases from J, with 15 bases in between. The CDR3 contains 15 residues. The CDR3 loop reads CASRGFMRNSYEQYF. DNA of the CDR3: TGTGCCAGCAGGGGTTTCATGAGGAACTCCTACGAGCAGTACTTC.

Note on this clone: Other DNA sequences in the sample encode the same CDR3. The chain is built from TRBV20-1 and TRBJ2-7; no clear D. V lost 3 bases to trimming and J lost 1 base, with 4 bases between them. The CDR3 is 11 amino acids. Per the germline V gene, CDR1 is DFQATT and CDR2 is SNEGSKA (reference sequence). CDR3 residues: CSASPSYEQYF. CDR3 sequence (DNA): TGCAGTGCTAGCCCTTCCTACGAGCAGTACTTC.

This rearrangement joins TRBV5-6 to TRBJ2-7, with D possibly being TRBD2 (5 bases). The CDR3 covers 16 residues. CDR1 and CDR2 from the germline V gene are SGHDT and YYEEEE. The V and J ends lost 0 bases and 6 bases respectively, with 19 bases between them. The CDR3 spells CASSLGSERIVVEQYF. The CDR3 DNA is TGTGCCAGCAGCTTGGGGTCGGAGCGGATCGTGGTCGAGCAGTACTTC.

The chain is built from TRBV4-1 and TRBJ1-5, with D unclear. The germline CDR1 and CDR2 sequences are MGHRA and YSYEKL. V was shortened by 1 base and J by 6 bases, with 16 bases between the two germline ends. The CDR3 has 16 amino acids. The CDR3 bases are TGCGCCAGCAGCCAAGTGGAGGGCCGAGCAGGTCAGCCCCAGCATTTT. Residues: CASSQVEGRAGQPQHF.

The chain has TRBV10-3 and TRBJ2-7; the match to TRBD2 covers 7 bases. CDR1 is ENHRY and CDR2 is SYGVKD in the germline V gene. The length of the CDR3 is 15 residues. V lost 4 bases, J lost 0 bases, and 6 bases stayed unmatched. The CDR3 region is CAISGGGRISYEQYF. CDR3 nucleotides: TGTGCCATCAGTGGAGGCGGGAGAATCTCCTACGAGCAGTACTTC.

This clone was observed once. The CDR3 loop reads CASSPPGGSGLTNTGELFF. CDR3 sequence (DNA): TGTGCCAGCAGCCCTCCCGGGGGTAGCGGACTAACGAACACCGGGGAGCTGTTTTTT. The chain joins TRBV7-4 to TRBJ2-2; tentative D call: TRBD2 (6 bases). Germline CDR1 reads SGHVT; CDR2 reads SQSDAQ. The V end was cut by 5 bases, the J end by 0 bases, with 22 bases between. The CDR3 covers 19 residues.

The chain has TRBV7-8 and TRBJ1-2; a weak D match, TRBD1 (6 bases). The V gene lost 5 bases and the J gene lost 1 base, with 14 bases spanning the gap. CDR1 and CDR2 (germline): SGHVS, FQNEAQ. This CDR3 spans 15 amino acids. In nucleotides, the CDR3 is TGTGCCAGCAGCCCGGGACACCACAATAACTATGGCTACACCTTC. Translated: CASSPGHHNNYGYTF.

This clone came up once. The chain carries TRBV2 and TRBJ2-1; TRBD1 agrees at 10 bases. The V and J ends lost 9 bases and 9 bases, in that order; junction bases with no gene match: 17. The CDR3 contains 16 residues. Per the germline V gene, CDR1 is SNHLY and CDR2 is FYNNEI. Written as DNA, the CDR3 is TGTGCCAGAGGGTCTCCGGGACAGGGGAATGATGGTGAGCAGTTCTTC. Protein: CARGSPGQGNDGEQFF.

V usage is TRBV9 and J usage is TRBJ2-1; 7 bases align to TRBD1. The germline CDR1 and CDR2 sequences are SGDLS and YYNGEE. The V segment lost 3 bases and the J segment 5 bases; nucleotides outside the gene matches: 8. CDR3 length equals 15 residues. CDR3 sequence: CASSAPQGWNNEQFF. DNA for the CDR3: TGTGCCAGCAGCGCCCCACAGGGGTGGAACAATGAGCAGTTCTTC.

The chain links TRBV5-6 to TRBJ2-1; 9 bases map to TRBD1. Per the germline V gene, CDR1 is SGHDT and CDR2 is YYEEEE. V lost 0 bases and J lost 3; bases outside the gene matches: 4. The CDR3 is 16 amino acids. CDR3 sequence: CASSLAGQGYYNEQFF. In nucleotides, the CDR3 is TGTGCCAGCAGCTTGGCGGGACAGGGTTACTACAATGAGCAGTTCTTC.

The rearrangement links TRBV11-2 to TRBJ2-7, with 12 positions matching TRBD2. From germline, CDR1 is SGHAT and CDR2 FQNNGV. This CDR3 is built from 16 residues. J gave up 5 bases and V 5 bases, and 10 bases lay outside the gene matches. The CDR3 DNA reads TGTGCCAGCAGCAGCCGAGAGACTAGCGGGAGAGACGAGCAGTACTTC. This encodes CASSSRETSGRDEQYF.

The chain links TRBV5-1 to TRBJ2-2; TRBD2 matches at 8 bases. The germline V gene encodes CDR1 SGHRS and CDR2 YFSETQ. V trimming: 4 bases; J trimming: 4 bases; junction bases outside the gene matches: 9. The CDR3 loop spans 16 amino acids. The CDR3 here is CASSQIAGFGTGELFF. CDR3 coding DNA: TGCGCCAGCAGCCAAATAGCGGGATTCGGCACCGGGGAGCTGTTTTTT.

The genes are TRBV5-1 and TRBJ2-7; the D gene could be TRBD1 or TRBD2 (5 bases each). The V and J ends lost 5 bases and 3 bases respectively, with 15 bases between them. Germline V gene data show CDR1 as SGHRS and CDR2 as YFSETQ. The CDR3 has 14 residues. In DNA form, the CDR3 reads TGCGCCAGCAGACGGGACGGACTTAACTACGAGCAGTACTTC. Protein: CASRRDGLNYEQYF.

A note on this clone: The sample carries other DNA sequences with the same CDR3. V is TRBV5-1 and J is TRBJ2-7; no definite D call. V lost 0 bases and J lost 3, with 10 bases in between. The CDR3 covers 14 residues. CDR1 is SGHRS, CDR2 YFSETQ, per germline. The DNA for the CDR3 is TGCGCCAGCAGCTTGGCCCCGGGTAGCTACGAGCAGTACTTC. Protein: CASSLAPGSYEQYF.

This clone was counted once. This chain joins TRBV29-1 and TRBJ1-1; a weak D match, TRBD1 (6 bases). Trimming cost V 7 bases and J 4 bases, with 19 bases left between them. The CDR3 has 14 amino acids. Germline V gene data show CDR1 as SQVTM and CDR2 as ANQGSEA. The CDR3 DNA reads TGCAGCGCTAGGGACACCCATTGGGGCACTGAAGCTTTCTTT. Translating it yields CSARDTHWGTEAFF. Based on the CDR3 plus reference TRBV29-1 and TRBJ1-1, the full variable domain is SAVISQKPSRDICQRGTSLTIQCQVDSQVTMMFWYRQQPGQSLTLIATANQGSEATYESGFVIDKFPISRPNLTFSTLTVSNMSPEDSSIYLCSARDTHWGTEAFFGQGTRLTVV.

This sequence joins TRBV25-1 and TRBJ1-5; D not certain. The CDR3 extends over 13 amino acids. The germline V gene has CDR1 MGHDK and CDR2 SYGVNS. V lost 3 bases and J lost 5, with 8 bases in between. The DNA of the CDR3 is TGTGCCAGCAGTGACGGAACATATCAGCCCCAGCATTTT. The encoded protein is CASSDGTYQPQHF.

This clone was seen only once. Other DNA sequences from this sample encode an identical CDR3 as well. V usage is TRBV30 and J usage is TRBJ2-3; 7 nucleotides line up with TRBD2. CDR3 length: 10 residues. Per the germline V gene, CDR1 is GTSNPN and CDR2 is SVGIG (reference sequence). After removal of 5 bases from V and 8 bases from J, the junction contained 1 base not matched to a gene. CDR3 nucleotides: TGTGCCTGGGGCGGGGGTACGCAGTATTTT. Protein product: CAWGGGTQYF.

The CDR3 here is CASSAGTSKFVYEQYF. The CDR3 DNA reads as TGTGCCAGTAGTGCCGGGACCTCCAAGTTCGTCTACGAGCAGTACTTC. The chain combines TRBV19 with TRBJ2-7; the D call may be TRBD1 or TRBD2 (5 bases each). Trimming left V 5 bases short and J 3 bases short, with 20 bases between. The CDR3 covers 16 residues. CDR1 and CDR2 from the germline V gene are LNHDA and SQIVND (reference sequence).

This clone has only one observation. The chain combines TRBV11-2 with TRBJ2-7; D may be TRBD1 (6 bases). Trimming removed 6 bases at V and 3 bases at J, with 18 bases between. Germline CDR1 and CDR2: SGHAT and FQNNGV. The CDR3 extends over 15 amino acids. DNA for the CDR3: TGTGCCAGCAGACAAATGGGGGCGCTGGGCTACGAGCAGTACTTC. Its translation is CASRQMGALGYEQYF.